This T cell receptor beta chain is from a study of cytomegalovirus exposure and HLA in healthy donors (dated 2017 in TCRdb). Looking at the study overall: The 666 repertoires of the first cohort and the 95 to 150 validation repertoires were produced on the same platform, according to a later analysis. The aim of the study was to test whether cataloging public T cell receptors could identify signatures of past pathogen exposure. In addition to the first cohort of approximately 650 subjects, a separate validation cohort of some 120 different subjects was used. High-throughput TCR immunosequencing, statistical association of individual TCRs with disease status, and machine learning were combined to predict cytomegalovirus infection status.

This clone came up once. Its antigen is still unknown. The input lacks base qualities; no much larger clone sits a single base away. The library was generated by the immunoSEQ multiplex PCR assay. Regarding the original processing steps: A statistical classification framework was built for diagnosing cytomegalovirus status from the catalog of TCR beta chain sequences. TCRdb's version of the immuneACCESS table is confined to in-frame rearrangements and falls short of the full clone set. An unresolved V gene accounts for under half of the shortfall where checked; the remainder is of unknown origin. V and J calls and clone size are those listed in that table; D and trimming were worked out from the DNA. For this sample there are some 140,000 clones; 86% appear just once. Approximately 2% of the sample lies in the top ten. The donors belonged to the validation cohort of about 130 subjects, which was separate from the roughly 680-subject first cohort.

Here is what the overall study found, with its caveats: A later analysis lacked HLA typing for the validation cohort, so it scored co-occurrence in that cohort across all 120 or so repertoires. In vitro tests confirmed that three of the cytomegalovirus-associated TCR beta chains recognize cytomegalovirus antigens. A total of fewer than 200 TCR beta chains were listed by the study as associated with cytomegalovirus. Across donors, most TCR sequences were observed very rarely, whereas some public TCRs were present in many individuals. Cytomegalovirus status was reported to be diagnosed by the classifier with high specificity and sensitivity in both the original and validation cohorts. Of the cluster scores, roughly 95% were above 0 in a later analysis, which found that TCRs clustered in the first cohort also tended to co-occur in the 120 or so validation repertoires. The authors suggested that the approach could potentially be generalized to other disease states and immunological phenotypes.

The sequenced sample consisted of PBMCs. The sequence was obtained from a human donor in good health.

The CDR3 protein is CASSDYEQYF. The nucleotide sequence is given as TGCGCCAGTTCAGACTACGAGCAGTACTTC. The chain is made from TRBV10-2 and TRBJ2-7; the D gene identity is not certain. V is cut by 9 bases and J by 3 bases, and the space between the germline ends is 6 bases. Per the germline V gene, WSHSY is the CDR1 and SAAADI is the CDR2. Its CDR3 holds 10 amino acids, cysteine through phenylalanine. The retained sequence is limited to the CDR3, 30 bases, with the frame set at the first base.